A single sample gave rise to the 11 T cell receptor beta chains below, sequenced in a study of cytotoxic CD8 clonotypes in ibrutinib-treated CLL. The protocol was immunoSEQ multiplex PCR, while the TCRdb copy is restricted to in-frame clones and leaves out a portion. The data hold about 300,000 clones, with 76% observed a single time. Sample: PBMCs, taken at disease progression, from a patient treated with ibrutinib. These receptors were taken from a human donor with chronic lymphocytic leukemia.

This clone was seen only a few times. V is TRBV10-1 and J is TRBJ1-2; D is ambiguous. This CDR3 region has 12 residues. V was trimmed by 3 bases and J by 2 bases, leaving 4 bases between them. Germline CDR1 is WNHNN and CDR2 is SYGVQD (reference sequence). In DNA form, the CDR3 reads TGCGCCAGCAGTGAAGGGAACTATGGCTACACCTTC. Its translation: CASSEGNYGYTF.

J is TRBJ1-3 and V is TRBV2; 9 nucleotides line up with TRBD1. V lost 3 bases, J lost 4 bases, and 1 base stayed unmatched. CDR1 is SNHLY and CDR2 is FYNNEI in the germline V gene. CDR3 length equals 14 residues. The CDR3 coding sequence is TGTGCCAGCAGTGAGGACAGGGGCGGAAACACCATATATTTT. Its translation: CASSEDRGGNTIYF.

In this sample, this clone turned up once. This sequence joins TRBV5-4 and TRBJ1-1; 10 bases are a match to TRBD1. The J segment lost 7 bases and the V segment lost 1 base, leaving 4 bases of the junction unmatched. The V gene's germline CDR1 is SGHNT and CDR2 YYREEE (reference sequence). This CDR3 has 14 residues. Here the CDR3 reads CASSLFGTGDEAFF. CDR3 sequence (DNA): TGTGCCAGCAGCTTGTTTGGGACAGGGGATGAAGCTTTCTTT. The full variable domain, its missing parts supplied by reference TRBV5-4 and TRBJ1-1, is ETGVTQSPTHLIKTRGQQVTLRCSSQSGHNTVSWYQQALGQGPQFIFQYYREEENGRGNFPPRFSGLQFPNYSSELNVNALELDDSALYLCASSLFGTGDEAFFGQGTRLTVV.

The chain combines TRBV9 with TRBJ2-3, with 8 bases identical to TRBD1. Germline loops: CDR1 SGDLS, CDR2 YYNGEE. Trimming removed 4 bases from V and 0 bases from J; junction bases left unmatched: 4. There are 15 residues in the CDR3. The CDR3 loop reads CASSPRQGSTDTQYF. As DNA, the CDR3 is TGTGCCAGCAGCCCCCGACAGGGGAGCACAGATACGCAGTATTTT.

The chain joins TRBV11-3 to TRBJ2-1; D perhaps matches TRBD2 (6 bases). V lost 4 bases, J lost 4 bases, and 14 bases lay in between. Germline lookup yields CDR1 SGHNT and CDR2 YENEEA. The CDR3 length is 15 residues. The CDR3 nucleotides are TGTGCCAGCAGCTCACTGCCGGGGGTTTACAATGAGCAGTTCTTC. Translation: CASSSLPGVYNEQFF.

This clone was seen a few times. CDR3 loop: CASSQDPGARPYGYTF. The DNA of the CDR3 is TGCGCCAGCAGCCAAGATCCAGGGGCCCGACCCTATGGCTACACCTTC. V usage is TRBV4-1 and J usage is TRBJ1-2; weak D call: TRBD1 (6 bases). Germline CDR1 is MGHRA and CDR2 is YSYEKL. This CDR3 is 16 amino acids long. V lost 0 bases and J lost 4, with 15 bases in between.

The chain uses TRBV29-1 and TRBJ2-3, with 13 bases identical to TRBD2. Germline CDR1 is SQVTM and CDR2 is ANQGSEA. J was trimmed by 7 bases and V by 3 bases; bases with no gene match: 7. There are 15 residues in the CDR3. CDR3 amino acids: CSVEIPGLAGNTQYF. In DNA form, the CDR3 reads TGCAGCGTTGAGATACCGGGACTAGCGGGGAATACGCAGTATTTT.

The V gene is TRBV18, the J gene TRBJ1-4, with a tentative D call TRBD1 (5 bases). The CDR3 is made up of 16 amino acids. CDR1 and CDR2 (germline): KGHSH, LQKENI. V was cut by 6 bases and J by 5 bases, with 19 bases left in between. CDR3 in DNA: TGTGCCAGCTCGGGCCCACCGGGACGGGGAAATGAAAAACTGTTTTTT. It yields the protein CASSGPPGRGNEKLFF.

This sequence joins TRBV11-1 and TRBJ2-7, with a possible D match to TRBD1 (6 bases). The V gene's germline CDR1 is SGHAT and CDR2 FQDESV (reference sequence). Trimming pared 0 bases from V and 4 bases from J, leaving 10 bases between. The CDR3 runs 14 residues. In DNA, the CDR3 is TGTGCCAGCAGCTTAGCCGGGACAATATACGAGCAGTACTTC. Encoded protein: CASSLAGTIYEQYF. Drawing the rest from reference TRBV11-1 and TRBJ2-7, the complete variable domain is EAEVAQSPRYKITEKSQAVAFWCDPISGHATLYWYRQILGQGPELLVQFQDESVVDDSQLPKDRFSAERLKGVDSTLKIQPAELGDSAMYLCASSLAGTIYEQYFGPGTRLTVT.

This rearrangement joins TRBV6-5 to TRBJ2-7; possibly TRBD2 for D (5 bases). Germline loops: CDR1 MNHEY, CDR2 SVGAGI. V lost 5 bases and J lost 6, with 17 bases in between. The CDR3 spans 14 residues. The CDR3 nucleotides are TGTGCCAGCAGTCACCAGGACGGAGGACTCGAGCAGTACTTC. Protein: CASSHQDGGLEQYF.

This clone was found once. J is TRBJ2-1 and V is TRBV27; TRBD2 matches at 13 bases. The germline V gene has CDR1 MNHEY and CDR2 SMNVEV (reference sequence). Trimming removed 6 bases from V and 7 bases from J; junction bases left unmatched: 6. The CDR3 length is 15 residues. DNA of the CDR3: TGTGCCAGCAGACTAGCGGGGGGGCCTAGGAATGAGCAGTTCTTC. Translated, it gives CASRLAGGPRNEQFF.